These 27 T cell receptor beta chains came from one sample sequenced in a study of T cell responses to AZD1222 COVID-19 vaccine. Sequenced by immunoSEQ multiplex PCR; TCRdb stores in-frame clones only, minus some. This table has approximately 80,000 clones, 80% to 90% appearing once. Sequences were derived from peripheral blood, sampled 28 days after the second AZD1222 dose. The receptors stem from an adult who received the AZD1222 COVID-19 vaccine.

The V and J genes are TRBV7-9 and TRBJ1-1; the D is unclear. Germline V gene sequence: CDR1 SEHNR, CDR2 FQNEAQ (reference sequence). Trimming left V 5 bases short and J 5 bases short, with 12 bases between. The CDR3 covers 13 residues. CDR3 sequence reads: CASSLDLGTEAFF. The CDR3 DNA sequence: TGTGCCAGCAGCCTCGACCTGGGGACTGAAGCTTTCTTT.

This clone was counted many times. V and J are TRBV4-2 and TRBJ2-7, with D tentatively TRBD1 (5 bases). The V end was cut by 1 base, the J end by 2 bases, with 9 bases between. The germline gives CDR1 LGHNA, CDR2 YNFKEQ. The CDR3 is 14 amino acids. In DNA form, the CDR3 reads TGTGCCAGCAGCCAAGTCGACAGCGCCTACGAGCAGTACTTC. Its protein product is CASSQVDSAYEQYF.

The rearrangement uses TRBV29-1 and TRBJ1-5; weak D call: TRBD1 (5 bases). The V end lost 7 bases, the J end lost 9 bases, and 13 bases lay between the germline ends. Germline V lookup: CDR1 SQVTM, CDR2 ANQGSEA. This CDR3 contains 11 residues. The CDR3 DNA is TGCAGCGAAGGGGTTTTTCGGCCCCAGCATTTT. Amino acid sequence: CSEGVFRPQHF.

V usage is TRBV19 and J usage is TRBJ1-1, with TRBD1 as a possible D gene (6 bases). CDR1 is LNHDA, CDR2 SQIVND, per germline (reference sequence). The CDR3 length is 15 residues. V lost 2 bases, J lost 6 bases, and 16 bases lay in between. CDR3 region: CASSIYSRGGSEAFF. The CDR3 nucleotides are TGTGCCAGTAGTATATACAGCAGGGGTGGGTCTGAAGCTTTCTTT.

V and J are TRBV6-5 and TRBJ2-7; 7 bases line up with TRBD1. Per germline, CDR1 MNHEY and CDR2 SVGAGI. The V gene end was trimmed by 6 bases and the J gene end by 9 bases; junction bases not matched to a gene: 14. CDR3 length: 14 amino acids. This CDR3 is CASRQWTGSSRQYF. CDR3 in DNA: TGTGCCAGCAGGCAGTGGACAGGATCCTCTAGGCAGTACTTC.

The chain employs TRBV2 and TRBJ1-1; 8 nucleotides line up with TRBD1. This CDR3 has 13 amino acids. The ends lost 9 bases at V and 5 bases at J; junction bases unmatched: 8. CDR1 is SNHLY and CDR2 is FYNNEI in the germline V gene. The CDR3 DNA follows: TGTGCCAGAAAGGGGACAGGAGGGACTGAAGCTTTCTTT. Its translation: CARKGTGGTEAFF.

This rearrangement joins TRBV5-1 to TRBJ2-2; TRBD1 aligns across 9 bases. The CDR3 extends over 14 amino acids. J gave up 5 bases and V 4 bases, and 3 bases lay outside the gene matches. Looked up from germline, CDR1 is SGHRS and CDR2 is YFSETQ. This CDR3 reads CASSPGQGTGELFF. CDR3 coding DNA: TGCGCCAGCAGCCCGGGACAGGGTACCGGGGAGCTGTTTTTT.

The chain combines TRBV6-2 or TRBV6-3 with TRBJ2-3, with 9 bases lining up with TRBD2. Per germline, CDR1 MNHEY and CDR2 SVGEGT. V was pared by 5 bases and J by 4 bases, with 13 bases of the junction left unmatched. This CDR3 region has 17 residues. CDR3 sequence reads: CASSRRKSRGGPDTQYF. As DNA, the CDR3 is TGTGCCAGCAGTAGACGTAAATCGCGGGGGGGCCCAGATACGCAGTATTTT.

The chain couples TRBV3-1 (or the pseudogene TRBV3-2) to TRBJ1-5; possibly TRBD1 for D (5 bases). Trimming took off 2 bases at V and 4 bases at J, with 15 bases between the two ends. The CDR3 is 16 amino acids. CDR1 LGHDT and CDR2 YNNKEL come from the germline V gene (reference sequence). This CDR3 is CASSQSQQARNQPQHF. The DNA for the CDR3 is TGTGCCAGCAGCCAATCCCAACAGGCGAGAAATCAGCCCCAGCATTTT.

V and J are TRBV2 and TRBJ1-6; D perhaps matches TRBD1 (6 bases). The germline V gene encodes CDR1 SNHLY and CDR2 FYNNEI. The V end lost 6 bases, the J end lost 5 bases, and 11 bases lay between the germline ends. This CDR3 comprises 14 residues. The CDR3 is CASRGGRNNSPLHF. DNA for the CDR3: TGTGCCAGCAGGGGGGGCAGGAATAATTCACCCCTCCACTTT.

The rearrangement links TRBV2 to TRBJ1-4; 7 nucleotides agree with TRBD1. Germline CDR1 SNHLY, CDR2 FYNNEI. Trimming at V came to 8 bases and at J to 4 bases, leaving 4 bases not matched to a gene. The CDR3 covers 13 residues. The CDR3 region has the DNA TGTGCCAGCTTGGGACAGATTAATGAAAAACTGTTTTTT. Protein sequence: CASLGQINEKLFF.

The J gene is TRBJ1-3, the V gene TRBV9; TRBD1 matches at 7 bases. Germline assignment: CDR1 SGDLS and CDR2 YYNGEE. This CDR3 is 15 amino acids long. Trimming removed 3 bases from V and 3 bases from J; junction bases left unmatched: 6. The CDR3 bases are TGTGCCAGCAGCGGGGAGGGGGCAGGTGGAAACACCATATATTTT. Protein product: CASSGEGAGGNTIYF.

V and J are TRBV7-2 and TRBJ2-4; D might be TRBD1 (6 bases). V lost 6 bases to trimming and J lost 0 bases, with 15 bases between them. The CDR3 totals 16 residues. Per the germline V gene, CDR1 is SGHTA and CDR2 is FQGNSA. The CDR3 spells CASRPTGTLAKNIQYF. In nucleotides, the CDR3 is TGTGCCAGCAGACCTACGGGGACATTAGCCAAAAACATTCAGTACTTC.

This clone appeared a few times. At one end, the junction sequence differs from germline, possibly due to a read error. V and J are TRBV3-1 (or the pseudogene TRBV3-2) and TRBJ2-7, with D perhaps matching TRBD1 (6 bases). The CDR3 totals 12 residues. In germline, CDR1 is LGHDT, CDR2 YNNKEL (reference sequence). The CDR3 bases are TGTGCCAGCAGCCAAGGCGGGCAGGGGTCTAGGTTC. Its protein product is CASSQGGQGSRF.

The J gene is TRBJ2-5, the V gene TRBV24-1, with D uncertain. V dropped 4 bases and J dropped 3 bases, with 17 bases sitting between them. Germline V gene lookup returns CDR1 KGHDR and CDR2 SFDVKD. The CDR3 is 16 residues long. This chain's CDR3 is CATSDPGGVSEETQYF. CDR3 bases: TGTGCCACCAGTGACCCGGGTGGGGTCTCGGAAGAGACCCAGTACTTC.

A single count supports this clone. V and J are TRBV10-2 and TRBJ1-6; possibly TRBD1 for D (5 bases). The CDR3 has 12 amino acids. With 7 bases removed from V and 12 bases from J, the gap between germline ends came to 13 bases. Germline V gives CDR1 WSHSY, CDR2 SAAADI. The CDR3: CASKFLGGPLHF. The CDR3 DNA reads as TGCGCCAGCAAATTCCTCGGGGGACCCCTCCACTTT.

This clone was observed a single time. The chain couples TRBV5-6 to TRBJ1-3; D is unresolved. The CDR3 covers 11 residues. V was clipped by 3 bases and J by 12 bases, with 10 bases between them. Germline V gene data show CDR1 as SGHDT and CDR2 as YYEEEE. Here the CDR3 DNA reads TGTGCCAGCAGCTCCCGGGCCAGCATATATTTT. It translates to CASSSRASIYF.

This sequence joins TRBV6-5 and TRBJ1-1, with no clear D. CDR1 MNHEY and CDR2 SVGAGI come from the germline V gene. There are 15 residues in the CDR3. V lost 8 bases and J lost 4, with 20 bases in between. CDR3 in DNA: TGTGCCAGCGAATCCAAGCCTGGGTCGTTCACTGAAGCTTTCTTT. Amino acids: CASESKPGSFTEAFF.

The chain joins TRBV15 to TRBJ2-5; D call uncertain. Germline-derived CDR1 and CDR2 are LNHNV and YYDKDF (reference sequence). V lost 0 bases and J 0 bases, leaving 2 bases between the germline ends. This CDR3 spans 13 amino acids. The CDR3 DNA sequence: TGTGCCACCAGCAGAGACAACCAAGAGACCCAGTACTTC. It is translated as CATSRDNQETQYF.

This sequence joins TRBV10-3 and TRBJ2-1; D possibly matches TRBD1 or TRBD2 (5 bases each). This CDR3 comprises 14 residues. The V end was cut by 5 bases, the J end by 8 bases, with 16 bases between. Germline V gives CDR1 ENHRY, CDR2 SYGVKD. The CDR3 here is CAISYSRESDEQFF. The DNA of the CDR3 is TGTGCCATCAGTTACTCCAGGGAGAGTGATGAGCAGTTCTTC.

The chain is built from TRBV2 and TRBJ2-3; the match to TRBD1 covers 9 bases. The CDR3 has 15 amino acids. V shed 5 bases, J shed 4 bases, and the junction held 7 bases outside the gene matches. CDR1 is SNHLY, CDR2 FYNNEI, per germline. CDR3 coding DNA: TGTGCCAGCAGTTACAGGGGGCAGAATGCAGATACGCAGTATTTT. Protein: CASSYRGQNADTQYF.

The V and J genes are TRBV11-2 and TRBJ2-7; tentatively, D is TRBD1 or TRBD2 (5 bases each). Trimming cost V 2 bases and J 3 bases, with 11 bases left between them. The CDR3 extends over 14 amino acids. Germline CDR1 is SGHAT and CDR2 is FQNNGV. Here the CDR3 DNA reads TGTGCCAGCAGCTTATGGGGGTGGGACTACGAGCAGTACTTC. Protein: CASSLWGWDYEQYF.

V gene TRBV5-1 combines with J gene TRBJ1-1; unclear D gene. The germline V gene has CDR1 SGHRS and CDR2 YFSETQ. With 0 bases removed from V and 10 bases from J, the gap between germline ends came to 22 bases. The CDR3 has 16 amino acids. CDR3 in amino acids: CASSLARSERLWGAFF. The CDR3 coding sequence is TGCGCCAGCAGCTTGGCCCGGAGCGAGCGCCTGTGGGGAGCTTTCTTT. The full variable domain, rest sourced from reference TRBV5-1 and TRBJ1-1, is KAGVTQTPRYLIKTRGQQVTLSCSPISGHRSVSWYQQTPGQGLQFLFEYFSETQRNKGNFPGRFSGRQFSNSRSEMNVSTLELGDSALYLCASSLARSERLWGAFFGQGTRLTVV.

This chain connects TRBV2 to TRBJ2-3, with D possibly TRBD2 on 6 matching bases. The CDR3 has 13 residues. The germline V gene encodes CDR1 SNHLY and CDR2 FYNNEI. Trimming left V 10 bases short and J 2 bases short, with 13 bases between. The CDR3 protein is CATARENTDTQYF. The CDR3 nucleotides read TGTGCCACCGCTCGGGAGAACACAGATACGCAGTATTTT.

The J gene is TRBJ1-2, the V gene TRBV7-9; a possible D gene is TRBD1 (5 bases). The CDR3 is 14 residues long. Trimming took 5 bases from V and 3 from J, leaving 13 bases between them. CDR1 SEHNR and CDR2 FQNEAQ come from the germline V gene (reference sequence). CDR3 sequence: CASSPPQGDYGYTF. The CDR3, as DNA: TGTGCCAGCAGCCCCCCCCAAGGGGACTATGGCTACACCTTC.

The genes are TRBV4-1 and TRBJ1-3; D gene unclear. Trimming cost V 0 bases and J 0 bases, with 9 bases left between them. The germline V gene encodes CDR1 MGHRA and CDR2 YSYEKL. The CDR3 runs to 16 residues. DNA of the CDR3: TGCGCCAGCAGCCAAGAAGATCAGTACTCTGGAAACACCATATATTTT. Protein sequence: CASSQEDQYSGNTIYF.

This clone turned up a few times. This rearrangement joins TRBV27 to TRBJ1-2, with 11 bases matching TRBD1. CDR3 length: 14 amino acids. J gave up 7 bases and V 2 bases, and 3 bases lay outside the gene matches. Germline V gene sequence: CDR1 MNHEY, CDR2 SMNVEV (reference sequence). CDR3 sequence: CASSLAGTGGGYTF. The DNA for the CDR3 is TGTGCCAGCAGTTTAGCCGGGACAGGGGGTGGCTACACCTTC.